A selection of T cell receptor beta chains follows, all from one sample in a study of long-term antiretroviral therapy in people with HIV. Clones were read by immunoSEQ multiplex PCR, and TCRdb kept only the in-frame ones, dropping some. The table has more than 25,000 clones, 75% to 90% seen once. The sequences come from unsorted PBMCs, collected 3.2 years before starting antiretroviral therapy. The origin of the receptors is a man aged 50-60 years with HIV. Each CDR3 is given without its conserved first and last residue. Each record gives: CDR3 protein, D gene, V gene. A D gene is named only where the DNA matches it firmly.

ASSLTPGATYEQY | - | TRBV11-2
ASSFPGDLETQY | - | TRBV28
ASSLALAGYTDTQY | TRBD2 | TRBV27
ASSPNLFTGTRSINEQF | - | TRBV18
ASSYSTRNNQPQH | - | TRBV6-6
ASSQVGTTGVTGELF | TRBD1 | TRBV4-1
ASSSGTGRHYGYT | TRBD1 | TRBV5-1
SVVQGPEYGYT | - | TRBV29-1
ASTLYNTGELF | - | TRBV7-2
ASRVTWGTEAF | - | TRBV5-1
ASSPLGSNTGELF | - | TRBV7-7
ASSLAGQVSYNEQF | - | TRBV5-1
ASSLGLAGEDEQY | TRBD2 | TRBV5-4
ASSVGTNRAAGYT | - | TRBV9
ASSLVGGSGYEQY | - | TRBV5-4
ASSYNSVLRTEAF | - | TRBV6-7
ASSPTGQGSGNTIY | TRBD1 | TRBV18
ASSSMGWENPQH | - | TRBV7-9
ASSPRTDEETQY | - | TRBV9
ASSFGYNEQF | - | TRBV7-9
ASSVAGLNTEAF | - | TRBV9
ASSGLGTAINTEAF | - | TRBV2
ASSLRRDSSPSSTDTQY | - | TRBV5-4
AISETPGISGYNEQF | - | TRBV10-3
ASSRGQNPYEQY | TRBD1 | TRBV6-5
AISDLGQGASQPYEQY | TRBD1 | TRBV10-3
ASTLGQGRNEQY | TRBD1 | TRBV13
ASSLAQDQPQH | - | TRBV5-4
ASSVGWGGEAVEQF | TRBD2 | TRBV9
ASSQGADAF | - | TRBV14
ASSVYGDSANTEAF | TRBD1 | TRBV10-2
ASSGGTVSYNEQF | - | TRBV7-8
ASSPGTAGLRDEQY | TRBD1 | TRBV5-8
ASSTGTSSWETQY | TRBD2 | TRBV5-1
ASSLTEGGYT | - | TRBV28
ASSPLQGSSGNTIY | - | TRBV5-1
SVQNTGELF | - | TRBV20-1
ASSLGSTDTQY | - | TRBV7-2
ASSLSTDTQY | - | TRBV5-1
AWSAGTGGDSDTQY | TRBD1 | TRBV30
ASSLWRANTGELF | - | TRBV27
ASSWRQGTGYT | TRBD1 | TRBV5-1
ASSGGGWTGADTQY | - | TRBV2
ASSRAYRGSYNEQF | TRBD1 | TRBV27
ASSQGRGANFGNTIY | - | TRBV16
ASSEQRSYYGYT | - | TRBV2
ASSVSYEQY | - | TRBV7-8
ASVQGPNNSPLH | - | TRBV6-6
ASSLDTTYYEQY | - | TRBV28
ASSPHLSQEQF | - | TRBV10-2
ATSRDGGPGQPQH | - | TRBV15